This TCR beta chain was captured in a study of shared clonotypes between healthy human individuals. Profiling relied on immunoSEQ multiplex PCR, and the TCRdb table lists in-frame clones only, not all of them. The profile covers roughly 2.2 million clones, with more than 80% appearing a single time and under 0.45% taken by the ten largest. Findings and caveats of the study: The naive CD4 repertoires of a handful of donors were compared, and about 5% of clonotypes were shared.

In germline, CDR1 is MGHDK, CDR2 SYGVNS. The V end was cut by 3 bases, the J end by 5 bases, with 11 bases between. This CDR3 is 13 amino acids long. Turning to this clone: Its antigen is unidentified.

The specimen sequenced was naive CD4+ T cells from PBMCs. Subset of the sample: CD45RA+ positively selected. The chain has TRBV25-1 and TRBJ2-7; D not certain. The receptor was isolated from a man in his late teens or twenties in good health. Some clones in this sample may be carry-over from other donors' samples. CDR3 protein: CASSERFLHEQYF. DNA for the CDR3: TGTGCCAGCAGTGAGCGCTTTCTCCACGAGCAGTACTTC.